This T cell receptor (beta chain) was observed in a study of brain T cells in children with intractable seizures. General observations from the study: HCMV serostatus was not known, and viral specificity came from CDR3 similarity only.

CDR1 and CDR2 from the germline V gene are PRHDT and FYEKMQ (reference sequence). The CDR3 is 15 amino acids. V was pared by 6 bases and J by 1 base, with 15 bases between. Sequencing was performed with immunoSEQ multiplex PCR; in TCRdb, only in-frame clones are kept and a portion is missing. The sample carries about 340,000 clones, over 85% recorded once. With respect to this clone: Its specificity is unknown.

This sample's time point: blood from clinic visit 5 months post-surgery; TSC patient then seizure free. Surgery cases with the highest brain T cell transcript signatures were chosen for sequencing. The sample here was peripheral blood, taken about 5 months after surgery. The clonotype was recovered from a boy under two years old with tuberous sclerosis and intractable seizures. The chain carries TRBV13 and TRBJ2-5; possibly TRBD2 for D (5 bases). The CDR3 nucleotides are TGTGCCAGCAGGCTCGGACTCGACTCCCAAGAGACCCAGTACTTC. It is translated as CASRLGLDSQETQYF.